The following is a T cell receptor (beta chain) sequence with its context. This record comes from a study of blood T cell repertoires in COVID-19. Study overall: Whether acute or convalescent, the COVID-19 samples came from the United States, Italy and Spain. The cDNA or gDNA used as material had been derived from T cells, B-cell-depleted T cells, or PBMCs.

Trimming removed 1 base from V and 0 bases from J, with 9 bases in between. CDR1 is LNHDA, CDR2 SQIVND, per germline (reference sequence). CDR3 length: 15 amino acids. As processed by the authors: Reference gene primer amplification in the assay estimated nucleated cell counts. Sequenced by immunoSEQ multiplex PCR; TCRdb stores in-frame clones only, minus some. That table is the source of V, J and clone size, and D and trimming were worked out from the DNA. This table holds tens of thousands of clones, approximately 90% found once. The J gene is TRBJ2-5, the V gene TRBV19; tentatively, D is TRBD2 (5 bases). The sequenced sample consisted of peripheral blood. This clonotype was obtained from a man aged 55 to 70 with acute or convalescent COVID-19. CDR3 region: CASSIGGIDQETQYF. The DNA for the CDR3 is TGTGCCAGTAGTATAGGAGGGATTGACCAAGAGACCCAGTACTTC. Filled out from reference TRBV19 and TRBJ2-5, the complete variable domain reads DGGITQSPKYLFRKEGQNVTLSCEQNLNHDAMYWYRQDPGQGLRLIYYSQIVNDFQKGDIAEGYSVSREKKESFPLTVTSAQKNPTAFYLCASSIGGIDQETQYFGPGTRLLVL.